This T cell receptor beta chain was recovered during a study of control samples from healthy donors and cancer patients. This CDR3 spans 16 amino acids. Germline V gene sequence: CDR1 SGHNT, CDR2 YYREEE (reference sequence). Trimming removed 0 bases at V and 0 bases at J, with 10 bases between. Here immunoSEQ multiplex PCR was the method, and the copy in TCRdb shows in-frame clones only, minus some. The data show about 160,000 clones, with roughly 94% seen just once and around 15% held by the top ten. The rearrangement links TRBV5-4 to TRBJ2-1, with a weak D call TRBD2 (6 bases). Sequencing input: PBMCs. The origin of this receptor is a man aged 55 to 70 with colorectal cancer. As DNA, the CDR3 is TGTGCCAGCAGCTTGGGCGGGATGAGCTCCTACAATGAGCAGTTCTTC. This codes for CASSLGGMSSYNEQFF.